The 9 T cell receptor beta chains below all came from one sample that was sequenced in a study of CD8 T cells in Susac syndrome. The RNA, about 0.5 to 1 ug, was put through reverse transcription using random hexamers. One entry per CDR3 protein results from TCRdb running MiXCR on the immunoSEQ multiplex PCR reads. This table holds tens of thousands of distinct CDR3 sequences, approximately 94% found once. The sequenced sample consisted of CD8+ T cells from PBMCs. The receptors were gathered from a human donor in good health.

This sequence joins TRBV7-2 and TRBJ2-7, with a possible D match to TRBD1 (5 bases). The CDR3 length is 15 residues. The germline V gene has CDR1 SGHTA and CDR2 FQGNSA. The ends were cut back, 1 base at V and 2 bases at J, with 12 bases in the middle. The CDR3 sequence is CASSLGGRDPYEQYF. CDR3 bases: TGTGCCAGCAGCTTAGGGGGCAGGGATCCCTACGAGCAGTACTTC.

The chain recombines TRBV3-1 with TRBJ2-2; TRBD2 is a possible D gene (5 bases). Deletions cut 1 base from V and 4 bases from J, with 13 bases between. The CDR3 loop spans 16 amino acids. Germline assignment: CDR1 LGHDT and CDR2 YNNKEL (reference sequence). CDR3 residues: CASSQVTRIFTGELFF. The CDR3 DNA is TGTGCCAGCAGCCAAGTCACTAGGATTTTCACCGGGGAGCTGTTTTTT.

The rearrangement links TRBV29-1 to TRBJ2-2, with TRBD1 matching over 8 bases. The CDR3 loop spans 15 amino acids. Germline assignment: CDR1 SQVTM and CDR2 ANQGSEA. V lost 4 bases to trimming and J lost 1 base; unmatched junction nucleotides: 5. The chain's CDR3 is CSVVPGTGNTGELFF. The CDR3 coding sequence is TGCAGCGTTGTTCCAGGGACAGGGAACACCGGGGAGCTGTTTTTT.

The J gene is TRBJ1-2, the V gene TRBV3-1, with 8 bases matching TRBD1. The length of the CDR3 is 14 residues. V lost 3 bases and J lost 6; bases outside the gene matches: 6. Per the germline V gene, CDR1 is LGHDT and CDR2 is YNNKEL (reference sequence). In DNA form, the CDR3 reads TGTGCCAGCAGCCAGGTAACAGGGGGAAATGGCTACACCTTC. Protein: CASSQVTGGNGYTF. Together with reference TRBV3-1 and TRBJ1-2, the CDR3 gives the full variable domain: DTAVSQTPKYLVTQMGNDKSIKCEQNLGHDTMYWYKQDSKKFLKIMFSYNNKELIINETVPNRFSPKSPDKAHLNLHINSLELGDSAVYFCASSQVTGGNGYTFGSGTRLTVV.

This chain uses TRBV6-5 with TRBJ2-7, with a possible D match to TRBD2 (5 bases). Per germline, CDR1 MNHEY and CDR2 SVGAGI. The germline V and J ends were trimmed by 2 bases and 0 bases, with 14 bases remaining between them. The CDR3 length is 16 residues. The CDR3 DNA reads as TGTGCCAGCAGTTACACGACTGCAGAGGGCTCCTACGAGCAGTACTTC. It encodes CASSYTTAEGSYEQYF.

The J gene is TRBJ2-2, the V gene TRBV29-1; 12 positions agree with TRBD2. V lost 2 bases, J lost 1 base, and 2 bases stayed unmatched. Germline V gives CDR1 SQVTM, CDR2 ANQGSEA. This CDR3 region has 16 residues. CDR3 loop: CSVELAGGWNTGELFF. CDR3 bases: TGCAGCGTTGAACTAGCGGGGGGGTGGAACACCGGGGAGCTGTTTTTT.

V and J are TRBV30 and TRBJ2-1, with TRBD1 as a possible D gene (6 bases). CDR1 is GTSNPN, CDR2 SVGIG, per germline (reference sequence). V was shortened by 5 bases and J by 7 bases, with 12 bases between the two germline ends. The CDR3 has 12 amino acids. CDR3 sequence: CAWETGSNEQFF. In DNA form, the CDR3 reads TGTGCCTGGGAAACAGGGTCGAATGAGCAGTTCTTC. The whole variable domain, filled in from reference TRBV30 and TRBJ2-1, reads SQTIHQWPATLVQPVGSPLSLECTVEGTSNPNLYWYRQAAGRGLQLLFYSVGIGQISSEVPQNLSASRPQDRQFILSSKKLLLSDSGFYLCAWETGSNEQFFGPGTRLTVL.

The chain employs TRBV7-2 and TRBJ1-2; D not resolved. The CDR3 sequence is 11 residues long. The V end lost 5 bases, the J end lost 8 bases, and 9 bases lay between the germline ends. The germline CDR1 and CDR2 sequences are SGHTA and FQGNSA. The CDR3 is CASSGYGGYTF. The DNA of the CDR3 is TGTGCCAGCAGCGGTTACGGGGGCTACACCTTC. The entire variable domain, with the rest obtained from reference TRBV7-2 and TRBJ1-2, is as follows: GAGVSQSPSNKVTEKGKDVELRCDPISGHTALYWYRQSLGQGLEFLIYFQGNSAPDKSGLPSDRFSAERTGGSVSTLTIQRTQQEDSAVYLCASSGYGGYTFGSGTRLTVV.

The V call is TRBV5-6, the J call TRBJ2-1, with D perhaps TRBD2 (5 bases). Germline CDR1 and CDR2: SGHDT and YYEEEE. With 5 bases removed from V and 5 bases from J, the gap between germline ends came to 17 bases. The CDR3 covers 15 residues. CDR3 nucleotides: TGTGCCAGCAGTGTTCGAGGGAGCGGCGACAATGAGCAGTTCTTC. This codes for CASSVRGSGDNEQFF.